The rows below give T cell receptor beta chains drawn from one sample of a study of control samples from healthy donors and cancer patients. This table comes from immunoSEQ multiplex PCR, and its TCRdb copy is limited to in-frame clones, with some not included. The sample holds around 94,000 clones, roughly 86% seen once. Specimen: blood. The receptors were gathered from a woman between 45 and 60 years old in good health. Each CDR3 is given with its conserved first and last residue. The D gene is left open where the match is weak. Clone size is given for some rows only: seen once, a few or many times, or a class if the clone is expanded.

TRBJ2-3	NA	TRBD1	TRBV6-2/TRBV6-3	TGTGCCAGCAGTTACAGAAAGGACAGGGCCATAGGGGGGGATACGCAGTATTTT	CASSYRKDRAIGGDTQYF
TRBJ1-1	NA	NA	TRBV10-3	TGTGCCATCAGTGAACCGGACGGCCAAGCTTTCTTT	CAISEPDGQAFF
TRBJ2-1	NA	NA	TRBV5-1	TGCGCCAGCAGCTTGGGGGACCTTAGCTACAATGAGCAGTTCTTC	CASSLGDLSYNEQFF
TRBJ1-3	NA	TRBD1	TRBV10-3	TGTGCCATCAGTGGGGGACAGGCTATCTCTGGAAACACCATATATTTT	CAISGGQAISGNTIYF
TRBJ1-4	NA	NA	TRBV7-9	TGTGCCAGCAGCTTCGGGATGGAAAAACTGTTTTTT	CASSFGMEKLFF
TRBJ2-7	NA	NA	TRBV12-3/TRBV12-4	TGTGCCAGCAGTTTAGTAGTGGGCGAGCAGTACTTC	CASSLVVGEQYF
TRBJ2-3	NA	NA	TRBV28	TGTGCCAGCAGACCCCAGGGTGGGGCTAGCACAGATACGCAGTATTTT	CASRPQGGASTDTQYF
TRBJ2-3	NA	TRBD2	TRBV3-1/TRBV3-2	TGTGCCAGCAGTCCTTCCCTAGCTAGCGGGGTGAGCACAGATACGCAGTATTTT	CASSPSLASGVSTDTQYF
TRBJ2-2	NA	NA	TRBV7-8	TGTGCCAGCAGCTTAGGCGCCCGGAACACCGGGGAGCTGTTTTTT	CASSLGARNTGELFF
TRBJ1-4	NA	NA	TRBV5-4	TGTGCCAGCAGCTTGGGGGGGACTAATGAAAAACTGTTTTTT	CASSLGGTNEKLFF
TRBJ2-5	NA	NA	TRBV19	TGTGCCAGTAGGGGGGGTCGAGAGACCCAGTACTTC	CASRGGRETQYF
TRBJ1-4	NA	NA	TRBV9	TGTGCCAGCAGCCCACTACAGGCATCGGCAACTAATGAAAAACTGTTTTTT	CASSPLQASATNEKLFF
TRBJ2-1	NA	NA	TRBV7-9	TGTGCCAGCAGCGCCCCTGGAGGAGAGCAGTTCTTC	CASSAPGGEQFF
TRBJ1-1	NA	NA	TRBV28	TGTGCCAGCAGTTTCTCGGGCGGGAGGAACACTGAAGCTTTCTTT	CASSFSGGRNTEAFF
TRBJ1-1	NA	TRBD1	TRBV6-5	TGTGCCAGCAGTTATGGACAGGACACTGAAGCTTTCTTT	CASSYGQDTEAFF
TRBJ2-2	NA	NA	TRBV10-3	TGTGCCATCAGTGAGTCGTTCCGGGAGCTGTTTTTT	CAISESFRELFF
TRBJ2-3	NA	TRBD2	TRBV7-6	TGTGCCAGCAGCTTAGCACTAGCGGGTAGCACAGATACGCAGTATTTT	CASSLALAGSTDTQYF
TRBJ1-1	NA	NA	TRBV28	TGTGCCAGCAGTTTTTATGAAAGATATAGCACTGAAGCTTTCTTT	CASSFYERYSTEAFF
TRBJ1-3	NA	NA	TRBV9	TGTGCCAGCAGCGTCGGGAGCTCTGGAAACACCATATATTTT	CASSVGSSGNTIYF
TRBJ1-2	NA	NA	TRBV19	TGTGCCAGTAGTATTAGAGACAGCTATGGCTACACCTTC	CASSIRDSYGYTF
TRBJ1-1	NA	NA	TRBV18	TGTGCCAGCTCACCACGGGCACGGGCGTTTGGCACTGAAGCTTTCTTT	CASSPRARAFGTEAFF
TRBJ2-1	NA	NA	TRBV4-1	TGCGCCAGCAGCCAAGAGGTTGGTGAGTACAATGAGCAGTTCTTC	CASSQEVGEYNEQFF
TRBJ1-1	NA	NA	TRBV25-1	TGTGCCAGCAGTGAACAGACAAAAGCTTTCTTT	CASSEQTKAFF
TRBJ2-1	NA	TRBD2	TRBV7-3	TGTGCCAGCGGGACTAGCGGGAAAAAGATCCATGAGCAGTTCTTC	CASGTSGKKIHEQFF
TRBJ2-7	NA	NA	TRBV7-3	TGTGCCAGCAGCTTAACCCCTGTGTCTTCAGAGCAGTACTTC	CASSLTPVSSEQYF
TRBJ1-2	NA	NA	TRBV5-1	TGCGCCAGCAGCTTGGGACTCAGTCGTAGCTATGGCTACACCTTC	CASSLGLSRSYGYTF
TRBJ2-2	once	TRBD2	TRBV2	TGTGCCAGCAGCGGACTAGCGGGGGGGTACACCGGGGAGCTGTTTTTT	CASSGLAGGYTGELFF
TRBJ1-2	NA	TRBD1	TRBV5-4	TGTGCCAGCAGCGCAGGACTAAGGACAGGGGGCGGGGGCTACACCTTC	CASSAGLRTGGGGYTF
TRBJ1-5	NA	NA	TRBV12-3/TRBV12-4	TGTGCCAGCAGTTTCGGGGACAATCAGCCCCAGCATTTT	CASSFGDNQPQHF
TRBJ1-2	once	NA	TRBV6-5	TGTGCCAGCAGTTACCTAGCAGGGGAGCTTAACTATGGCTACACCTTC	CASSYLAGELNYGYTF
TRBJ1-4	NA	TRBD1	TRBV7-2	TGTGCCAGCAGCAAGGGACAGTCTAATGAAAAACTGTTTTTT	CASSKGQSNEKLFF
TRBJ2-1	once	TRBD1	TRBV18	TGTGCCAGCTCACGCAGACAGGGGAGCTCCTACAATGAGCAGTTCTTC	CASSRRQGSSYNEQFF
TRBJ1-1	NA	TRBD1	TRBV11-2	TGTGCCAGCAGCTCGACAGGGGCGAACACTGAAGCTTTCTTT	CASSSTGANTEAFF
TRBJ1-5	NA	NA	TRBV7-8	TGTGCCAGCAGCTTTGAGCCGCTGATCAATCAGCCCCAGCATTTT	CASSFEPLINQPQHF
TRBJ1-2	once	TRBD1	TRBV28	TGTGCCAGCAGAAGGACAGGGGGCGACTATGGCTACACCTTC	CASRRTGGDYGYTF
TRBJ2-7	NA	NA	TRBV3-1/TRBV3-2	TGTGCCAGCAGCCGCGTTGGGCAGGGGAAAGGCGAGCAGTACTTC	CASSRVGQGKGEQYF
TRBJ2-7	NA	NA	TRBV6-1	TGTGCCAGCAGTGAAAATAGGTACGAGCAGTACTTC	CASSENRYEQYF
TRBJ1-1	once	TRBD1	TRBV7-9	TGTGCCAGCCAGGGGGCAGGGATGAACACTGAAGCTTTCTTT	CASQGAGMNTEAFF
TRBJ2-2	NA	NA	TRBV11-2	TGTGCCAGCAGCTTAGAAGGGCCCGGGGAGCTGTTTTTT	CASSLEGPGELFF
TRBJ1-1	NA	NA	TRBV28	TGTGCCAGCACCTTGACGGGGAACACTGAAGCTTTCTTT	CASTLTGNTEAFF
TRBJ2-3	NA	NA	TRBV3-1/TRBV3-2	TGTGCCAGCAGCCAAGCCACTGGGGGGAGCACAGATACGCAGTATTTT	CASSQATGGSTDTQYF
TRBJ1-3	NA	TRBD1	TRBV3-1/TRBV3-2	TGTGCCAGCAGCCTACCGGGACAGGGCAACACCATATATTTT	CASSLPGQGNTIYF
TRBJ2-1	few	NA	TRBV24-1	TGTGCCACCAGCGCGGGGGACACCAATGAGCAGTTCTTC	CATSAGDTNEQFF
TRBJ1-2	NA	NA	TRBV6-5	TGTGCCAGCAGTTACAGCCGCGGTCCTGGCTACACCTTC	CASSYSRGPGYTF
TRBJ1-2	NA	TRBD1	TRBV7-2	TGTGCCAGCAGCTTAGGAGGGGGCGGCTACACCTTC	CASSLGGGGYTF
TRBJ2-3	NA	NA	TRBV25-1	TGTGCCAGCAGTGGACCCACAGATACGCAGTATTTT	CASSGPTDTQYF
TRBJ2-1	once	TRBD1	TRBV19	TGTGCCAGTAGTAAGGACAGGGATAATGAGCAGTTCTTC	CASSKDRDNEQFF
TRBJ1-1	NA	TRBD1	TRBV6-6	TGTGCCAGCAGTCTAAGTTTCGGACAGGGAGGCATGAACACTGAAGCTTTCTTT	CASSLSFGQGGMNTEAFF
TRBJ2-5	NA	TRBD1	TRBV7-3	TGTGCCAGCAGCTTTGCCCCAGGGGGCCAAGAGACCCAGTACTTC	CASSFAPGGQETQYF
TRBJ2-3	NA	NA	TRBV7-2	TGTGCCAGCAGCTCTAGGGGACACCCCACAGATACGCAGTATTTT	CASSSRGHPTDTQYF
TRBJ2-3	NA	NA	TRBV5-1	TGCGCCAGCACCCCCACCCGGGGCAGTTCCGTCCATACGCAGTATTTT	CASTPTRGSSVHTQYF
TRBJ2-7	NA	TRBD2	TRBV9	TGTGCCAGCAGCGCCCACGTCGGGAGGGCCGACGAGCAGTACTTC	CASSAHVGRADEQYF
TRBJ1-1	NA	NA	TRBV4-3	TGCGCCAGCAGCCAAGGGCAGGGTGAAGCTTTCTTT	CASSQGQGEAFF
TRBJ1-4	NA	NA	TRBV5-1	TGCGCCAGCAGGTGGGGGCCTAGAGCAACTAATGAAAAACTGTTTTTT	CASRWGPRATNEKLFF
TRBJ2-5	NA	NA	TRBV18	TGTGCCAGCTCACTCCAAGAGACCCAGTACTTC	CASSLQETQYF